These 31 T cell receptor beta chains came from one sample sequenced in a study of Graves' ophthalmopathy and Graves' hyperthyroidism. Amplified material comprised TCR beta CDR3 regions derived from RNA transcripts. Second-round multiplex PCR followed a first-round RT-PCR using HTBI primers. TCRdb passed the multiplex PCR reads through MiXCR, listing each CDR3 protein once. The sample contains over a million distinct CDR3 sequences, 35% to 40% of which appear only once. Input material: peripheral blood or thyroid tissue (not recorded which). The receptors come from an adult man with Graves' hyperthyroidism.

This clonotype was counted many times. The chain combines TRBV7-3 with TRBJ2-5; D is possibly TRBD2 (6 bases). V lost 2 bases, J lost 9 bases, and 13 bases lay in between. CDR3 length: 13 residues. The germline V gene has CDR1 SGHTA and CDR2 FQGTGA. CDR3 amino acids: CASSLGPSGAQYF. CDR3 bases: TGTGCCAGCAGCTTAGGTCCTTCGGGGGCCCAGTACTTC.

There are a few counts of this clonotype. The rearrangement uses TRBV20-1 and TRBJ1-1; D is possibly TRBD1 (5 bases). V was shortened by 1 base and J by 5 bases, with 14 bases between the two germline ends. CDR1 and CDR2 from the germline V gene are DFQATT and SNEGSKA (reference sequence). The CDR3 loop spans 14 amino acids. CDR3 amino acids: CSARGGKVETEAFF. The CDR3 DNA follows: TGCAGTGCTAGAGGGGGGAAGGTCGAGACTGAAGCTTTCTTT.

The V call is TRBV9, the J call TRBJ1-1, with D maybe TRBD1 (5 bases). This CDR3 has 18 residues. V was pared by 0 bases and J by 0 bases, with 18 bases between. Germline CDR1 reads SGDLS; CDR2 reads YYNGEE. The CDR3 nucleotides read TGTGCCAGCAGCGTAGTGGCCGATAGGGGCCACATGAACACTGAAGCTTTCTTT. It codes for CASSVVADRGHMNTEAFF.

The chain uses TRBV10-3 and TRBJ1-6, with TRBD1 as a possible D gene (5 bases). The CDR3 contains 15 residues. CDR1 and CDR2 from the germline V gene are ENHRY and SYGVKD. Trimming took 10 bases from V and 10 from J, leaving 23 bases between them. The CDR3 coding sequence is TGTGCCAGCAGCCTTGACAGTACCATCGGATCACCCCTCCACTTT. Amino acid sequence: CASSLDSTIGSPLHF.

This clonotype came up a few times. The chain recombines TRBV6-5 with TRBJ2-6, with D maybe TRBD1 (5 bases). This CDR3 region has 18 residues. CDR1 is MNHEY, CDR2 SVGAGI, per germline. Trimming pared 0 bases from V and 0 bases from J, leaving 12 bases between. The CDR3 coding sequence is TGTGCCAGCAGTTACTCGGCCATTCAGGGCTCTGGGGCCAACGTCCTGACTTTC. This gives the protein CASSYSAIQGSGANVLTF.

This clonotype was counted at least ten times. This chain links TRBV12-3 or TRBV12-4 with TRBJ1-6; maybe TRBD1 (5 bases). CDR3 length equals 14 residues. V gave up 6 bases and J gave up 9 bases, with 15 bases separating them. CDR3 in DNA: TGTGCCAGCAGCTGGGATCGAGGGGCTTCACCCCTCCACTTT. Its protein product is CASSWDRGASPLHF.

This chain joins TRBV6-5 and TRBJ1-4; TRBD1 might be the D (5 bases). CDR3 length equals 16 residues. The V end lost 6 bases, the J end lost 0 bases, and 14 bases lay between the germline ends. Germline lookup yields CDR1 MNHEY and CDR2 SVGAGI. The CDR3 reads CASSPHSQATNEKLFF. CDR3 nucleotide sequence: TGTGCCAGCAGCCCTCACTCACAGGCAACTAATGAAAAACTGTTTTTT.

Of note for this clonotype: A much larger clonotype is one base distant, so this may be a read error. The rearrangement joins TRBV12-3 or TRBV12-4 to TRBJ1-1; D is undetermined. This CDR3 has 14 amino acids. The CDR3: CASSALTGNTGAFF. The CDR3 region has the DNA TGTGCCAGCAGTGCATTGACGGGGAACACTGGAGCTTTCTTT.

This clonotype was seen a few times. The chain couples TRBV28 to TRBJ1-1; D unclear. V was shortened by 6 bases and J by 1 base, with 15 bases between the two germline ends. CDR3 length: 15 residues. The germline CDR1 and CDR2 sequences are MDHEN and SYDVKM. The CDR3 DNA reads TGTGCCAGCAGATCACCGCGCATAAAGAACACTGAAGCTTTCTTT. Its protein product is CASRSPRIKNTEAFF.

Note on this clonotype: A much larger clone lies a single base off, so this may be a read error. The J gene is TRBJ1-4, the V gene TRBV7-4; 10 bases map to TRBD1. This CDR3 is 14 amino acids long. CDR1 is SGHVT and CDR2 is SQSDAQ in the germline V gene. Here the CDR3 DNA reads TGTGCCGGCAGTGGGGGGACAGGGGCGGAAAAACTGTTTTTT. Its translation: CAGSGGTGAEKLFF. Variable domain in full (rest from reference TRBV7-4 and TRBJ1-4): GAGVSQSPRYKVAKRGRDVALRCDSISGHVTLYWYRQTLGQGSEVLTYSQSDAQRDKSGRPSGRFSAERPERSVSTLKIQRTEQGDSAVYLCAGSGGTGAEKLFFGSGTQLSVL.

The chain uses TRBV19 and TRBJ1-3; a possible D gene is TRBD1 (6 bases). The germline CDR1 and CDR2 sequences are LNHDA and SQIVND (reference sequence). Trimming pared 5 bases from V and 0 bases from J, leaving 11 bases between. This CDR3 is built from 15 residues. The CDR3 nucleotides read TGTGCCAGTAGTCCTCGGACAGACTCTGGAAACACCATATATTTT. Protein product: CASSPRTDSGNTIYF.

This clonotype was recorded many times. The chain is built from TRBV6-5 and TRBJ1-1; D unresolved. This CDR3 contains 15 residues. Trimming pared 1 base from V and 1 base from J, leaving 10 bases between. Germline CDR1 and CDR2: MNHEY and SVGAGI. The CDR3 protein is CASSYYGSENTEAFF. In DNA form, the CDR3 reads TGTGCCAGCAGTTACTATGGTTCCGAGAACACTGAAGCTTTCTTT.

This chain joins TRBV9 and TRBJ2-7, with 11 nucleotides matching TRBD1. The J call may not be correct, given that the DNA end is closer to TRBJ2-1. The V gene's germline CDR1 is SGDLS and CDR2 YYNGEE. The CDR3 contains 15 residues. CDR3 DNA: TGTGCCAGCAGCAAGAGGGGACAGGGGGAATCGGAGCAGTTCTTC. The encoded protein is CASSKRGQGESEQFF.

This rearrangement joins TRBV6-1 to TRBJ2-5, with 7 bases aligning to TRBD2. The CDR3 has 14 amino acids. CDR1 MNHNS and CDR2 SASEGT come from the germline V gene. The ends lost 1 base at V and 4 bases at J; junction bases unmatched: 3. The CDR3 is CASSEGASGETQYF. The CDR3 region has the DNA TGTGCCAGCAGTGAAGGGGCTAGCGGAGAGACCCAGTACTTC.

V usage is TRBV2 and J usage is TRBJ1-5; D ambiguous. CDR3 length equals 17 residues. Germline assignment: CDR1 SNHLY and CDR2 FYNNEI. Trimming shortened V by 6 bases and J by 3 bases, and 21 bases separated the two germline ends. The DNA for the CDR3 is TGTGCCAGCAGCCCCACGGGTAGGGTGGAGTTCAATCAGCCCCAGCATTTT. It yields the protein CASSPTGRVEFNQPQHF.

This clonotype was picked up many times. The genes are TRBV7-2 and TRBJ2-7, with 9 bases aligning to TRBD2. Germline V lookup: CDR1 SGHTA, CDR2 FQGNSA. The CDR3 sequence is 18 residues long. Trimming removed 4 bases from V and 4 bases from J; junction bases left unmatched: 17. CDR3 protein: CASSSPTRGGRAGYEQYF. CDR3 nucleotides: TGTGCCAGCAGCTCACCGACCCGGGGCGGGAGGGCCGGGTACGAGCAGTACTTC.

The CDR3 nucleotides are TGCGCCAGCAGCTTGTCTAGAGGGACTAGTCCCACCGGGGAGCTGTTTTTT. Translated: CASSLSRGTSPTGELFF. The V and J genes are TRBV5-1 and TRBJ2-2; 8 nucleotides align to TRBD2. The CDR3 length is 17 residues. Germline values: CDR1 SGHRS, CDR2 YFSETQ. The junction had 9 bases not matched to a gene; V was cut back by 1 base and J by 4 bases.

CDR3 loop: CAISATDSNQPQHF. In nucleotides, the CDR3 is TGTGCCATCAGCGCGACAGACTCCAATCAGCCCCAGCATTTT. The chain combines TRBV10-3 with TRBJ1-5; D may be TRBD1 (5 bases). V was cut by 6 bases and J by 3 bases, with 12 bases left in between. CDR1 is ENHRY and CDR2 is SYGVKD in the germline V gene. The CDR3 consists of 14 residues.

This clonotype was detected ten times or more. The chain links TRBV7-2 to TRBJ1-4; TRBD1 aligns across 12 bases. Germline assignment: CDR1 SGHTA and CDR2 FQGNSA. V trimming: 6 bases; J trimming: 6 bases; junction bases outside the gene matches: 5. CDR3 length: 15 amino acids. CDR3 coding DNA: TGTGCCAGCAGACGGGACAGGGGGCGAGATGAAAAACTGTTTTTT. It yields the protein CASRRDRGRDEKLFF.

The genes are TRBV7-6 and TRBJ2-2; possibly TRBD1 for D (5 bases). Germline-derived CDR1 and CDR2 are SGHVS and FNYEAQ. The CDR3 has 13 amino acids. V lost 5 bases to trimming and J lost 8 bases, with 12 bases between them. CDR3 bases: TGTGCCAGCAGCCAAGGGCGACAGGGGGAGCTGTTTTTT. Encoded protein: CASSQGRQGELFF.

This clonotype was seen more than once but under ten times. A much larger clonotype is one base distant, so this may be a read error. The chain uses TRBV2 and TRBJ2-5, with TRBD1 identical over 8 bases. This CDR3 region has 15 residues. The J segment lost 5 bases and the V segment lost 6 bases, leaving 11 bases of the junction unmatched. The germline CDR1 and CDR2 sequences are SNHLY and FYNNEI. CDR3: CASSCVGDRGETQYF. The DNA for the CDR3 is TGTGCCAGCAGCTGTGTCGGAGACAGGGGTGAGACCCAGTACTTC. The full variable domain, with the rest looked up from reference TRBV2 and TRBJ2-5, is EPEVTQTPSHQVTQMGQEVILRCVPISNHLYFYWYRQILGQKVEFLVSFYNNEISEKSEIFDDQFSVERPDGSNFTLKIRSTKLEDSAMYFCASSCVGDRGETQYFGPGTRLLVL.

This clonotype was observed a handful of times. This chain links TRBV11-1 with TRBJ2-7, with 8 positions matching TRBD2. With 4 bases clipped from V and 7 bases from J, the junction kept 6 bases outside the gene matches. The CDR3 spans 13 residues. Germline V lookup: CDR1 SGHAT, CDR2 FQDESV (reference sequence). The CDR3: CASSSPGGNEQYF. The CDR3 bases are TGTGCCAGCAGCTCTCCGGGAGGGAATGAGCAGTACTTC.

V and J are TRBV10-2 and TRBJ2-7; 11 nucleotides line up with TRBD1. CDR3 length: 14 residues. The V gene end was trimmed by 4 bases and the J gene end by 6 bases; junction bases not matched to a gene: 5. Germline CDR1 WSHSY, CDR2 SAAADI. The CDR3 DNA reads as TGCGCCAGCAGTGCGGGACAGGGGGGCGCCGAGCAGTACTTC. It specifies CASSAGQGGAEQYF.

About this clonotype: One end of the junction is discordant with germline, which a read error may explain. The rearrangement joins TRBV15 to TRBJ2-6, with 7 bases aligning to TRBD2. The CDR3 loop spans 14 amino acids. Germline V gives CDR1 LNHNV, CDR2 YYDKDF (reference sequence). The CDR3 reads CATQSVAGDNVLTF. The CDR3, as DNA: TGTGCCACTCAGTCCGTGGCGGGGGACAACGTCCTGACTTTC.

This clonotype has ten or more counts. The chain recombines TRBV5-1 with TRBJ2-2; D ambiguous. The V end was cut by 6 bases, the J end by 1 base, with 7 bases between. This CDR3 is built from 13 residues. Germline V gene sequence: CDR1 SGHRS, CDR2 YFSETQ. CDR3 loop: CASIPENTGELFF. Here the CDR3 DNA reads TGCGCCAGCATCCCAGAGAACACCGGGGAGCTGTTTTTT.

The V gene is TRBV20-1, the J gene TRBJ1-2, with a possible D match to TRBD1 (5 bases). Trimming shortened V by 8 bases and J by 4 bases, and 14 bases separated the two germline ends. The CDR3 contains 12 residues. Germline-derived CDR1 and CDR2 are DFQATT and SNEGSKA (reference sequence). The chain's CDR3 is CSLELRGYGYTF. The CDR3, as DNA: TGCAGTTTAGAGCTGAGGGGCTATGGCTACACCTTC.

This clonotype was found many times. The chain uses TRBV7-8 and TRBJ1-4; 8 bases map to TRBD1. The ends lost 0 bases at V and 7 bases at J; junction bases unmatched: 7. The CDR3 runs 16 residues. Germline assignment: CDR1 SGHVS and CDR2 FQNEAQ. The DNA of the CDR3 is TGTGCCAGCAGCTTAGCCCCGGACAGGGTGGCTGAAAAACTGTTTTTT. It codes for CASSLAPDRVAEKLFF.

This clonotype was observed many times. This chain connects TRBV6-6 to TRBJ2-7, with D maybe TRBD1 (6 bases). V was pared by 5 bases and J by 5 bases, with 16 bases between. Germline V gene data show CDR1 as MNHNY and CDR2 as SVGAGI (reference sequence). CDR3 length equals 14 residues. Here the CDR3 DNA reads TGTGCCAGCAGTACACAGGGCGACGTCGACGAGCAGTACTTC. Its protein product is CASSTQGDVDEQYF.

This clonotype was observed a handful of times. The V gene is TRBV7-2, the J gene TRBJ2-5; D gene unclear. Germline loops: CDR1 SGHTA, CDR2 FQGNSA. V was cut by 3 bases and J by 1 base, with 6 bases left in between. The CDR3 runs 13 residues. The CDR3, as DNA: TGTGCCAGCAGCTTTTATACCCAAGAGACCCAGTACTTC. This gives the protein CASSFYTQETQYF. Drawing the rest from reference TRBV7-2 and TRBJ2-5, the complete variable domain is GAGVSQSPSNKVTEKGKDVELRCDPISGHTALYWYRQSLGQGLEFLIYFQGNSAPDKSGLPSDRFSAERTGGSVSTLTIQRTQQEDSAVYLCASSFYTQETQYFGPGTRLLVL.

This clonotype was counted at least ten times. The chain links TRBV11-2 to TRBJ2-7, with a tentative D call TRBD2 (6 bases). This CDR3 spans 13 amino acids. The germline gives CDR1 SGHAT, CDR2 FQNNGV. The germline V and J ends were trimmed by 4 bases and 4 bases, with 11 bases remaining between them. CDR3 sequence reads: CASSYRDLYEQYF. CDR3 bases: TGTGCCAGCAGCTACCGGGACTTGTACGAGCAGTACTTC.

The rearrangement links TRBV2 to TRBJ1-1; unclear D gene. The V gene's germline CDR1 is SNHLY and CDR2 FYNNEI. The CDR3 contains 14 residues. V was cut by 7 bases and J by 0 bases, with 12 bases left in between. The CDR3 nucleotides are TGTGCCAGCAAACCGGACGGATTGAACACTGAAGCTTTCTTT. Encoded protein: CASKPDGLNTEAFF.